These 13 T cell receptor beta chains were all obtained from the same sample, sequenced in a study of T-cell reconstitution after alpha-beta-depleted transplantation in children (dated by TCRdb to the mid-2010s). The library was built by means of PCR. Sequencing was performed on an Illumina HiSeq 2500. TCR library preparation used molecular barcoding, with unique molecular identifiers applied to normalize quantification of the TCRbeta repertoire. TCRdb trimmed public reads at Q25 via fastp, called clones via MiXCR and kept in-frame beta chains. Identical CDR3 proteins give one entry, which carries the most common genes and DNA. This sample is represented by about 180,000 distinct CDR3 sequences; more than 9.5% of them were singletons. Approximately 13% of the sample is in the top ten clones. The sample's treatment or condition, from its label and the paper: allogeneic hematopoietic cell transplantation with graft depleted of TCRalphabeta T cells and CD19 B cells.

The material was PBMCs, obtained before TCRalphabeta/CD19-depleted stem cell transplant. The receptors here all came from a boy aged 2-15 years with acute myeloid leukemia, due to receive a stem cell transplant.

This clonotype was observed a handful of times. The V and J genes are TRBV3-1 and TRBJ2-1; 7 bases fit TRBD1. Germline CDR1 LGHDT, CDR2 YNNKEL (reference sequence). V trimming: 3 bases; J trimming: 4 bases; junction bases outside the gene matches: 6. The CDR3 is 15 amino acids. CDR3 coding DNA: TGTGCCAGCAGCCAGGACAGGAGCCGATACAATGAGCAGTTCTTC. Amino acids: CASSQDRSRYNEQFF.

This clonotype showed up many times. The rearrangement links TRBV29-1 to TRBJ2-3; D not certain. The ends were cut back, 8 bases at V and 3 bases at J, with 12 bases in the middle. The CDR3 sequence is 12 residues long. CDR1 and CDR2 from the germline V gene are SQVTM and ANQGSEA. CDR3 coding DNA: TGCAGCTCTAAAGGACCAACAGATACGCAGTATTTT. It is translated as CSSKGPTDTQYF.

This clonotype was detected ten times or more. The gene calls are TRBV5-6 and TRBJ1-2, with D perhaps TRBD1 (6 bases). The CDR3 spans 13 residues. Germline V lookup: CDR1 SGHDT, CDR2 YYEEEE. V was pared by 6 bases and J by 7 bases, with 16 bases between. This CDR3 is CASISHRVGGYTF. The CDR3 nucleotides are TGTGCCAGCATTTCACACAGGGTGGGTGGCTACACCTTC.

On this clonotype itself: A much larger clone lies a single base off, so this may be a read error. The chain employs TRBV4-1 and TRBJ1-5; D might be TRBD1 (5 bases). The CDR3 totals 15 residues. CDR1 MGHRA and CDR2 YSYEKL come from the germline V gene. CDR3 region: CAISQPGGDNQPQHF. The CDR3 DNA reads TGCGCCATCAGCCAACCCGGGGGAGACAATCAGCCCCAGCATTTT.

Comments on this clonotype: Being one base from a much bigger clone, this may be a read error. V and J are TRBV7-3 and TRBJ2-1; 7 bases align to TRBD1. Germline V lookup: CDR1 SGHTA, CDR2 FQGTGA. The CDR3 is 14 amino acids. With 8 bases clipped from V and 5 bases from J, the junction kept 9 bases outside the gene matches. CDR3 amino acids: CASGKGAMNNEQFF. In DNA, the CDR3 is TGTGCCAGCGGAAAGGGGGCAATGAACAATGAGCAGTTCTTC.

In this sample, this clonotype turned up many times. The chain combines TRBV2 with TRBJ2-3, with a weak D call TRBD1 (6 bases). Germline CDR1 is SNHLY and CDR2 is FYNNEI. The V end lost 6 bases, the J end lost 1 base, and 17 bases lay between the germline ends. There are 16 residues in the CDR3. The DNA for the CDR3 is TGTGCCAGCAGCCCGGACAGTCTTTACCGCACAGATACGCAGTATTTT. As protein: CASSPDSLYRTDTQYF.

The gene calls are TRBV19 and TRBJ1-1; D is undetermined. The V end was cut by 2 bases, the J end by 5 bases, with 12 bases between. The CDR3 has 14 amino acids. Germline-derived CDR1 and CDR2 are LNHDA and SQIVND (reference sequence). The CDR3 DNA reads TGTGCCAGTAGTATACCCTCAACTCGGACTGAAGCTTTCTTT. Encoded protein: CASSIPSTRTEAFF. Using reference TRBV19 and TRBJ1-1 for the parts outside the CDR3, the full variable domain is DGGITQSPKYLFRKEGQNVTLSCEQNLNHDAMYWYRQDPGQGLRLIYYSQIVNDFQKGDIAEGYSVSREKKESFPLTVTSAQKNPTAFYLCASSIPSTRTEAFFGQGTRLTVV.

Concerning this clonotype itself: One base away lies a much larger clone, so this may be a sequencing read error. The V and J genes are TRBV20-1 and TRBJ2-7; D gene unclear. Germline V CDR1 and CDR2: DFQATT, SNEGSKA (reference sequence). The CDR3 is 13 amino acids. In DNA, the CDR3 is TGCAGTGCTAAAGTGGTAGTTGAATACGAGCAGTCCTTC. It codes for CSAKVVVEYEQSF.

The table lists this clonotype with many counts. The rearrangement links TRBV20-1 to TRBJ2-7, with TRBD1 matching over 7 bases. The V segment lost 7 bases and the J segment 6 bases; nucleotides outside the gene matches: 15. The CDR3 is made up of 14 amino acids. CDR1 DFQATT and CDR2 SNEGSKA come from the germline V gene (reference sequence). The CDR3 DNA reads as TGCAGTGTTCACAGGGGCCCCGCGTCCGGCGAGCAGTACTTC. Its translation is CSVHRGPASGEQYF.

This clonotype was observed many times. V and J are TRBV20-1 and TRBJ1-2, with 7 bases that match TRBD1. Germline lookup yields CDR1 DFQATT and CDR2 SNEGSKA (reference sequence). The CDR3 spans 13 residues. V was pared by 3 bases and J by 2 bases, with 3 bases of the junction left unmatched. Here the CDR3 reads CSASRGQNYGYTF. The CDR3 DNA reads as TGCAGTGCTAGCCGGGGACAGAACTATGGCTACACCTTC.

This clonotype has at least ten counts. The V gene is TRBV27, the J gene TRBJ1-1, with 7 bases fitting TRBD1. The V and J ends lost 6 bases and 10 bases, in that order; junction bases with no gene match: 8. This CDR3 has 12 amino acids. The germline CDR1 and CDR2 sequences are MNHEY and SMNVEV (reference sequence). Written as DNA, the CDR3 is TGTGCCAGCAGGGAACAGGGGAGGGGAGCTTTCTTT. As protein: CASREQGRGAFF.

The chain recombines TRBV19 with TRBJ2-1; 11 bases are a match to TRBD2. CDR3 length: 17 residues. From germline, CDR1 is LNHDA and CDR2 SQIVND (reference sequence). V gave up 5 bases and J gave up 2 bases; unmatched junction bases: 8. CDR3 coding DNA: TGTGCCAGTAGTCCCTCCCCACTAGCGGGGGCCTACAATGAGCAGTTCTTC. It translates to CASSPSPLAGAYNEQFF.

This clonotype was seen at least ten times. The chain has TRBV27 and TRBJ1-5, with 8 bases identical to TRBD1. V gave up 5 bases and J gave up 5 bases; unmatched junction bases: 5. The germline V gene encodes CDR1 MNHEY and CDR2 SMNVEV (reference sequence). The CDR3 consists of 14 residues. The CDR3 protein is CASSTAGGYQPQHF. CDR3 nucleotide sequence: TGTGCCAGCAGTACCGCAGGGGGCTATCAGCCCCAGCATTTT.